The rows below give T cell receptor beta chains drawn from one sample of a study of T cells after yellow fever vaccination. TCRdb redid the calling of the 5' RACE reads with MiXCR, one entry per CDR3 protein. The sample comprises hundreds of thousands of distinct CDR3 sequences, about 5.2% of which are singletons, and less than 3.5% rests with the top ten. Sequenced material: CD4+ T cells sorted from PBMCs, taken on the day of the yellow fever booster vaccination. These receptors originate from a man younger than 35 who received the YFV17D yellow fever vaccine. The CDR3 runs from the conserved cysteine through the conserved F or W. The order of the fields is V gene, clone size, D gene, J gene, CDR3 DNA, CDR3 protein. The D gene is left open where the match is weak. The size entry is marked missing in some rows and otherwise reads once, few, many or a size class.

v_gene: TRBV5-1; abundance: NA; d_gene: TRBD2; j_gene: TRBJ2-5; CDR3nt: TGCGCCAGCAGCTCGGGAGGGACTCGCCAAGAGACCCAGTACTTC; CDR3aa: CASSSGGTRQETQYF
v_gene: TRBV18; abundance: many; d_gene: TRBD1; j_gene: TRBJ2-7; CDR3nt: TGTGCCAGCTCACCTCCGGGACAGGGACGTTCCGAGCAGTACTTC; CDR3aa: CASSPPGQGRSEQYF
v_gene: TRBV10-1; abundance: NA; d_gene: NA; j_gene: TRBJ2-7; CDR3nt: TGCGCCAGCAGTCCCCCAGAGAGCTCCTACGAGCAGTACTTC; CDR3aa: CASSPPESSYEQYF
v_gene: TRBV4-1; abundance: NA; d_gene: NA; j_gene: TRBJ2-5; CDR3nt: TGCGCCAGCAGCCACGGTAAGGGAAACCCCTGGGAGACCCAGTACTTC; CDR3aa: CASSHGKGNPWETQYF
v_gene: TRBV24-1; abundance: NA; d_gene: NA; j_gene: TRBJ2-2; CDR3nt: TGTGCCACCAGTGATCCCCAAAGGAGCACCGGGGAGCTGTTTTTT; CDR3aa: CATSDPQRSTGELFF
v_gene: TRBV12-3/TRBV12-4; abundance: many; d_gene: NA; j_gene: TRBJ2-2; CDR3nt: TGTGCCAGCAGAGGGACCGGGGAGCTGTTTTTT; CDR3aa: CASRGTGELFF
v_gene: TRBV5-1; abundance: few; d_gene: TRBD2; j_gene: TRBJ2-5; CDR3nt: TGCGCCAGCAGCTGGGCGGGGGATCAAGAGACCCAGTACTTC; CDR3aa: CASSWAGDQETQYF
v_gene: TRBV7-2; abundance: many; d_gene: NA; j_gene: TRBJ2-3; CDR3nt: TGTGCCAGCAGCTTAGTCGGGGGGCCCATGAACACAGATACGCAGTATTTT; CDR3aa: CASSLVGGPMNTDTQYF
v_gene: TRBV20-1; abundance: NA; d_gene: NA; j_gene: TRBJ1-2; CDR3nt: TGCAGTGCGAGACAGGATACAGATTATGGCTACACCTTC; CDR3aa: CSARQDTDYGYTF
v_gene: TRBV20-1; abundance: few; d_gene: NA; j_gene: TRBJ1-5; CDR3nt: TGCAGTGCTAGAGCTACAATAGCTAGCAATCAGCCCCAGCATTTT; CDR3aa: CSARATIASNQPQHF
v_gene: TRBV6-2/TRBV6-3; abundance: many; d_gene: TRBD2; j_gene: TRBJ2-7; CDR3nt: TGTGCCAGCACCGAACGGGTTCGGCTAGCGGGGGATCTCTCCTACGAGCAGTACTTC; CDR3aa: CASTERVRLAGDLSYEQYF
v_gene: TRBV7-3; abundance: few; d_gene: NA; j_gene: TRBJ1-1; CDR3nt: TGTGCCAGCAGCTTTGACAAGAACACTGAAGCTTTCTTT; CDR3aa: CASSFDKNTEAFF
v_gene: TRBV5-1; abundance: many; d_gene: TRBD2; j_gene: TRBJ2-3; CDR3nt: TGCGCCAGCAGCTCCGGACTAGCGGTTGTAGATACGCAGTATTTT; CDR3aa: CASSSGLAVVDTQYF
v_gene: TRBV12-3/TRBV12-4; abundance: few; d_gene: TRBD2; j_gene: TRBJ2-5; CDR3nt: TGTGCCAGCAGTTCGGCTAGCGGACCTCCCCAGTACTTC; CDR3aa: CASSSASGPPQYF
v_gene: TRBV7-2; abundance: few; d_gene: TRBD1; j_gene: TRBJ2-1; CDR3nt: TGTGCCAGCAGATGGGGGAGGACAGGGAGAAGTTTCAATGAGCAGTTCTTC; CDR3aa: CASRWGRTGRSFNEQFF
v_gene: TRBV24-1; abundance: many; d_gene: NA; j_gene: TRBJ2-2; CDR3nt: TGTGCCACCAGCCGGGACATACCAATCAACACCGGGGAGCTGTTTTTT; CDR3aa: CATSRDIPINTGELFF
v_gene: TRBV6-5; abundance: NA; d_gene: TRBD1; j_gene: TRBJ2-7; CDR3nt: TGTGCCAGCAGTTCCGCCGGGACAGGGCGTTACGAGCAGTACTTC; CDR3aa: CASSSAGTGRYEQYF
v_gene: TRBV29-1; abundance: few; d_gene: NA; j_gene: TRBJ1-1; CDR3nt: TGCAGCGTTAACCAAGAATGGAACACTGAAGCTTTCTTT; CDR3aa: CSVNQEWNTEAFF
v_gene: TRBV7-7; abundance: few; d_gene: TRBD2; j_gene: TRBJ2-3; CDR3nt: TGTGCCAGCAGCTTGGGGACTAGCGTTTCCACAGATACGCAGTATTTT; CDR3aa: CASSLGTSVSTDTQYF
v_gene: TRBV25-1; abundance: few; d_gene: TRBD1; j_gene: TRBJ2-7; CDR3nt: TGTGCCAGCAGTCCCGGGACAGGCTTCCCGCAAGATTACGAGCAGTACTTC; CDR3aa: CASSPGTGFPQDYEQYF
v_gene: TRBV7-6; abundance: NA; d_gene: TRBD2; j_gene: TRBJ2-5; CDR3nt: TGTGCCAGCAGCACTCTTCCCGGGGGGGCGGAGACCCAGTACTTC; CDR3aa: CASSTLPGGAETQYF